This T cell receptor beta chain was captured by sequencing in a study of PD-1 blockade in classical Hodgkin lymphoma. Overall study findings and caveats: Before treatment, TCR diversity in newly diagnosed patients was reportedly lower than in healthy donors. A significant rise in TCR diversity by C4D1 was seen for CD4+ but not CD8+ cells. Repertoire differences have undefined causes, possibly disease activity or prior therapy.

Brentuximab vedotin exposure varied, and every patient relapsed after autologous stem cell transplantation. Complete response, partial response or progressive disease was recorded as best response. The repertoire was sequenced with immunoSEQ multiplex PCR; TCRdb's copy has only in-frame clones and lacks some. This table holds around 18,000 clones, around 75% found once. Remarks on this clone: As yet, its antigen is unknown.

Trimming removed 0 bases from V and 6 bases from J, with 12 bases in between. The CDR3 is 14 residues long. Germline CDR1 reads SGHAT; CDR2 reads FQNNGV. This specimen consisted of peripheral blood mononuclear cells (PBMCs), obtained before the second cycle of nivolumab. The sequence was collected from a human donor with classical Hodgkin lymphoma. The chain links TRBV11-2 to TRBJ2-7, with D possibly called TRBD1 or TRBD2 (5 bases each). This CDR3 is CASSLDSGGGEQYF. The CDR3, as DNA: TGTGCCAGCAGCTTAGACAGCGGTGGGGGCGAGCAGTACTTC.